The 21 T cell receptor beta chains given below trace back to one sample, sequenced in a study of blood T cell repertoires in COVID-19 (dated by TCRdb to 2020 to 2022). Libraries came from the immunoSEQ multiplex PCR assay. This immuneACCESS table, as held by TCRdb, lists in-frame sequences with V and J called but not all clones. Of the missing ones, under half trace to an unresolved V gene in checked studies; the others have no known cause. The sample data list a few hundred thousand clones, and roughly 87% of these were observed just once. The ten biggest clones cover 2.5% to 3.5% of the sample. The sequencing input was PBMCs or T cells enriched from blood (not recorded which). These receptor sequences come from a woman aged 25 to 45 who had recovered from COVID-19.

The chain employs TRBV6-5 and TRBJ1-2; D is unresolved. CDR1 is MNHEY and CDR2 is SVGAGI in the germline V gene. This CDR3 contains 14 residues. The V gene lost 0 bases and the J gene lost 4 bases, with 9 bases spanning the gap. CDR3: CASSYSGDLYGYTF. The CDR3 DNA follows: TGTGCCAGCAGTTACTCGGGCGACCTCTATGGCTACACCTTC.

The chain employs TRBV2 and TRBJ1-6, with no clear D. The CDR3 runs 16 residues. Germline CDR1 reads SNHLY; CDR2 reads FYNNEI. Between the trimmed V and J ends, which lost 1 base and 10 bases, there was a span of 17 bases. CDR3 amino acids: CASSEGMARSRSPLHF. CDR3 coding DNA: TGTGCCAGCAGTGAAGGAATGGCCAGGTCCAGGTCACCCCTCCACTTT.

The chain uses TRBV9 and TRBJ2-1, with 8 bases identical to TRBD2. CDR1 SGDLS and CDR2 YYNGEE come from the germline V gene. J gave up 7 bases and V 0 bases, and 9 bases lay outside the gene matches. This CDR3 region has 16 residues. The CDR3 coding sequence is TGTGCCAGCAGCGTAGCGGGGGGGCGCACTGTTAATGAGCAGTTCTTC. Translated, it gives CASSVAGGRTVNEQFF.

This chain links TRBV28 with TRBJ1-5; maybe TRBD1 (5 bases). Germline CDR1 is MDHEN and CDR2 is SYDVKM. This CDR3 has 18 residues. V gave up 3 bases and J gave up 3 bases, with 21 bases separating them. Here the CDR3 reads CASSFSPTAGYFNQPQHF. For the CDR3, the DNA is TGTGCCAGCAGTTTTAGCCCAACTGCAGGGTACTTCAATCAGCCCCAGCATTTT.

V gene TRBV14 combines with J gene TRBJ2-7, with D possibly matching TRBD2 (7 bases). The CDR3 has 14 residues. The germline CDR1 and CDR2 sequences are SGHDN and FVKESK. Between the trimmed V and J ends, which lost 4 bases and 4 bases, there was a span of 14 bases. The CDR3 coding sequence is TGTGCCAGCAGCCCAAGGGGGGGTCGGTACGAGCAGTACTTC. Its protein product is CASSPRGGRYEQYF. The whole variable domain, remainder taken from reference TRBV14 and TRBJ2-7, is EAGVTQFPSHSVIEKGQTVTLRCDPISGHDNLYWYRRVMGKEIKFLLHFVKESKQDESGMPNNRFLAERTGGTYSTLKVQPAELEDSGVYFCASSPRGGRYEQYFGPGTRLTVT.

This rearrangement joins TRBV28 to TRBJ2-5, with TRBD1 as a possible D gene (6 bases). Per germline, CDR1 MDHEN and CDR2 SYDVKM. V was pared by 6 bases and J by 4 bases, with 15 bases between. The CDR3 is 14 residues long. The CDR3 here is CASSMWGRGETQYF. The CDR3 DNA follows: TGTGCCAGCAGCATGTGGGGCAGGGGAGAGACCCAGTACTTC.

The gene calls are TRBV6-1 and TRBJ2-3, with 9 bases fitting TRBD2. The CDR3 loop spans 15 amino acids. The germline V gene encodes CDR1 MNHNS and CDR2 SASEGT. Trimming cost V 1 base and J 6 bases; bases outside gene matches: 5. The CDR3 reads CASSEGLAGQDTQYF. The CDR3 nucleotides read TGTGCCAGCAGTGAAGGCCTAGCGGGACAGGATACGCAGTATTTT.

The gene calls are TRBV9 and TRBJ2-2, with 11 nucleotides matching TRBD1. Germline CDR1 and CDR2: SGDLS and YYNGEE. V was clipped by 2 bases and J by 5 bases; unmatched bases: 2. The CDR3 extends over 15 amino acids. The CDR3, as DNA: TGTGCCAGCAGCGTTGGACAGGGGGCGACCGGGGAGCTGTTTTTT. This translates into CASSVGQGATGELFF.

Written as DNA, the CDR3 is TGTGCCAGCAGCTTAGGTACCAGGATAGCTTTCTTT. The encoded protein is CASSLGTRIAFF. This chain connects TRBV11-1 to TRBJ1-1, with no clear D. Trimming removed 1 base at V and 10 bases at J, with 10 bases between. Germline values: CDR1 SGHAT, CDR2 FQDESV (reference sequence). The CDR3 covers 12 residues.

V usage is TRBV5-8 and J usage is TRBJ2-7; D is unresolved. Germline loops: CDR1 SGHTS, CDR2 YDEGEE. V lost 0 bases and J lost 2, with 9 bases in between. This CDR3 spans 14 amino acids. The DNA of the CDR3 is TGTGCCAGCAGCTTGGTAGACAAAACCTACGAGCAGTACTTC. Its protein product is CASSLVDKTYEQYF. Full variable domain (remainder filled in from reference TRBV5-8 and TRBJ2-7): EAGVTQSPTHLIKTRGQQATLRCSPISGHTSVYWYQQALGLGLQFLLWYDEGEERNRGNFPPRFSGRQFPNYSSELNVNALELEDSALYLCASSLVDKTYEQYFGPGTRLTVT.

The CDR3 coding sequence is TGTGCCACTCCCTTATACGGGACAACCCCGTGGGGTGAGCAGTTCTTC. Protein sequence: CATPLYGTTPWGEQFF. The chain has TRBV2 and TRBJ2-1; D perhaps matches TRBD1 (6 bases). The ends were cut back, 10 bases at V and 9 bases at J, with 28 bases in the middle. Germline-derived CDR1 and CDR2 are SNHLY and FYNNEI. This CDR3 is 16 amino acids long.

The V gene is TRBV4-1, the J gene TRBJ2-3; 9 nucleotides line up with TRBD1. V shed 2 bases, J shed 4 bases, and the junction held 10 bases outside the gene matches. Germline CDR1 MGHRA, CDR2 YSYEKL. This CDR3 is 17 amino acids long. This CDR3 reads CASSQPPGQGLSDTQYF. The DNA for the CDR3 is TGCGCCAGCAGCCAACCCCCGGGACAGGGTTTGTCAGATACGCAGTATTTT.

The gene calls are TRBV7-6 and TRBJ2-2; 7 bases fit TRBD1. V was pared by 6 bases and J by 4 bases, with 8 bases of the junction left unmatched. This CDR3 region has 15 residues. Germline CDR1 SGHVS, CDR2 FNYEAQ. The CDR3 sequence is CASRPGQRATGELFF. CDR3 nucleotide sequence: TGTGCCAGCAGGCCGGGACAGAGGGCCACCGGGGAGCTGTTTTTT.

The chain links TRBV20-1 to TRBJ1-2; possibly TRBD1 for D (6 bases). The V end was cut by 3 bases, the J end by 4 bases, with 9 bases between. Germline V lookup: CDR1 DFQATT, CDR2 SNEGSKA (reference sequence). CDR3 length equals 12 residues. As DNA, the CDR3 is TGCAGTGCTAGTGTAGGGGGCTATGGCTACACCTTC. Its translation is CSASVGGYGYTF.

V is TRBV15 and J is TRBJ2-3, with 10 positions matching TRBD2. With V trimmed by 1 base and J by 1 base, 14 bases remained unmatched. The germline V gene has CDR1 LNHNV and CDR2 YYDKDF (reference sequence). CDR3 size: 20 residues. The CDR3 reads CATSRARSGRPSPRTDTQYF. The CDR3 nucleotides are TGTGCCACCAGCAGAGCTCGTAGCGGGAGGCCCTCTCCTCGCACAGATACGCAGTATTTT.

The chain couples TRBV7-2 to TRBJ2-5; perhaps TRBD2 as D (6 bases). The CDR3 has 15 amino acids. Trimming pared 7 bases from V and 1 base from J, leaving 16 bases between. Germline V gene sequence: CDR1 SGHTA, CDR2 FQGNSA. The CDR3 spells CASIPGGGPQETQYF. CDR3 DNA sequence: TGTGCCAGCATCCCTGGGGGAGGTCCCCAAGAGACCCAGTACTTC.

The sample holds one count of this clone. This chain uses TRBV15 with TRBJ1-1, with D hard to call. Trimming pared 0 bases from V and 1 base from J, leaving 6 bases between. The CDR3 contains 14 residues. Germline V gene lookup returns CDR1 LNHNV and CDR2 YYDKDF (reference sequence). Here the CDR3 DNA reads TGTGCCACCAGCAGAGATCAAGCGAACACTGAAGCTTTCTTT. Encoded protein: CATSRDQANTEAFF.

The rearrangement joins TRBV19 to TRBJ2-2, with TRBD2 as a possible D gene (6 bases). Germline V gives CDR1 LNHDA, CDR2 SQIVND (reference sequence). The CDR3 is 14 residues long. Trimming took 5 bases from V and 5 from J, leaving 12 bases between them. CDR3 protein: CASSWGGATGELFF. The CDR3 coding sequence is TGTGCCAGTAGTTGGGGCGGGGCTACCGGGGAGCTGTTTTTT.

This chain connects TRBV18 to TRBJ2-7; 8 bases line up with TRBD2. Germline V lookup: CDR1 KGHSH, CDR2 LQKENI. The CDR3 loop spans 15 amino acids. Unmatched junction bases numbered 5, after V lost 1 base and J lost 3 bases. CDR3 DNA: TGTGCCAGCTCACCACTGGGTAGCGGGAACTACGAGCAGTACTTC. Translation gives CASSPLGSGNYEQYF.

In regard to this clone: The junction departs from the called germline gene at one end, perhaps through a read error. V is TRBV7-7 and J is TRBJ2-5, with D possibly TRBD1 on 7 matching bases. CDR3 length equals 17 residues. CDR1 is SSHAT, CDR2 FNYEAQ, per germline (reference sequence). This CDR3 is CASSLEYGRGAGETQYF. As DNA, the CDR3 is TGTGCTAGCAGCTTAGAGTATGGCAGGGGGGCCGGGGAGACCCAGTACTTC.

This clone was picked up one time. The J gene is TRBJ1-6, the V gene TRBV28, with unresolved D. Germline V gene sequence: CDR1 MDHEN, CDR2 SYDVKM. Trimming removed 6 bases from V and 6 bases from J, with 6 bases in between. The CDR3 sequence is 12 residues long. CDR3 sequence reads: CASSPLNSPLHF. CDR3 sequence (DNA): TGTGCCAGCAGCCCCCTTAATTCACCCCTCCACTTT.